Listed here are 5 T cell receptor beta chains from one sample, sequenced in a study. TCRdb itself ran the 5' RACE reads through MiXCR, one entry per CDR3 protein. The table includes approximately 47,000 distinct CDR3 sequences, around a quarter detected once. Sample: naive CD4+ T cells sorted from blood. Regarding subset: naive CD4+ T cells, CD4+CD45RA+CD25-. These receptors were taken from a female donor with breast cancer.

The sample holds a few counts of this clonotype. DNA for the CDR3: TGTGCCAGCTCAGGACTAAATGAGCAGTTCTTC. The encoded protein is CASSGLNEQFF. The rearrangement uses TRBV27 and TRBJ2-1, with a possible D match to TRBD2 (6 bases). Looked up from germline, CDR1 is MNHEY and CDR2 is SMNVEV (reference sequence). Between the trimmed V and J ends, which lost 8 bases and 7 bases, there was a span of 9 bases. This CDR3 spans 11 amino acids.

There are many counts of this clonotype. Relative to the germline gene, one junction end is altered; a read error may explain this. The rearrangement joins TRBV7-7 to TRBJ2-5; the D gene is possibly TRBD1 (6 bases). The CDR3 is 16 amino acids. The germline V gene has CDR1 SSHAT and CDR2 FNYEAQ (reference sequence). The CDR3 is CASSSGGWGRQETQYF. CDR3 coding DNA: TGTGCTAGCAGCTCCGGAGGTTGGGGGCGGCAAGAGACCCAGTACTTC.

V gene TRBV4-2 combines with J gene TRBJ2-1, with TRBD2 matching 11 bases. From germline, CDR1 is LGHNA and CDR2 YNFKEQ. This CDR3 is 20 amino acids long. The V segment lost 0 bases and the J segment 0 bases; nucleotides outside the gene matches: 10. For the CDR3, the DNA is TGTGCCAGCAGCCAAGAACTACGACTAGCGGGACTTAGCTCCTACAATGAGCAGTTCTTC. Residues: CASSQELRLAGLSSYNEQFF.

There are many counts of this clonotype. The chain joins TRBV12-3 or TRBV12-4 to TRBJ2-2; perhaps D is TRBD1 or TRBD2 (5 bases each). V gave up 6 bases and J gave up 7 bases, with 21 bases separating them. CDR3 length: 16 amino acids. Written as DNA, the CDR3 is TGTGCCAGCAGAAGGGACCGTCGGGACGGCGGCGGGGAGCTGTTTTTT. It encodes CASRRDRRDGGGELFF.

The chain carries TRBV7-9 and TRBJ1-1; 11 bases line up with TRBD1. The CDR3 spans 16 residues. Unmatched junction bases numbered 8, after V lost 5 bases and J lost 3 bases. Germline values: CDR1 SEHNR, CDR2 FQNEAQ (reference sequence). This CDR3 reads CASSPGQGERYTEAFF. CDR3 DNA: TGTGCCAGCAGCCCGGGACAGGGGGAGAGATACACTGAAGCTTTCTTT.